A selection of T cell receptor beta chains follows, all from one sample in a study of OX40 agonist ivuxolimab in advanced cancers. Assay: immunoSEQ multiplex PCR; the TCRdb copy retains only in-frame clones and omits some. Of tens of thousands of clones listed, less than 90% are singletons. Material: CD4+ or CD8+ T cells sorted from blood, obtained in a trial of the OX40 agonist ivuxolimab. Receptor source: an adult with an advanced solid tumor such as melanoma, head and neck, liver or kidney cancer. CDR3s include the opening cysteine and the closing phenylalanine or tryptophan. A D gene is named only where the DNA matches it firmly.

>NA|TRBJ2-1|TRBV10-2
CASSTGSFYNEQFF
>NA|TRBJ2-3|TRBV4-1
CASSQETAPRLKDTQYF
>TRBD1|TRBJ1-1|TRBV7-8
CASSLIQGDTEAFF
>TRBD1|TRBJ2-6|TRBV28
CASSPDRAGANVLTF
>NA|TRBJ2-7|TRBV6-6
CASTPVGGNSEQYF
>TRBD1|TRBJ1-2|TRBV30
CAWTGGFRYGYTF
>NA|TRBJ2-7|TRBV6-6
CASSYSRMQYF
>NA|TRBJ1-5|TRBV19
CASSIASSNQPQHF
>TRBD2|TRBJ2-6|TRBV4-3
CASSRGLARTGANVLTF
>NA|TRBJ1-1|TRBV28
CASGEGPMNTEAFF
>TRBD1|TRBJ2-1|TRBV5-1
CASSWGQEYNEQFF
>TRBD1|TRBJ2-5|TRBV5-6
CASTQGYRGQETQYF
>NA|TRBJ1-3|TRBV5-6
CASSLGRAGNTIYF
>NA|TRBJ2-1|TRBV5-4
CASSLKQGTYNEQFF
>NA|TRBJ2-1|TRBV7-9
CASSDRTRYEQFF
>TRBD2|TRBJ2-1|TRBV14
CASSRTSGSIYEQFF
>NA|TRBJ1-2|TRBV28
CASSLQGPLYGYTF
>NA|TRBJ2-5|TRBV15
CATSRDWDIQETQYF
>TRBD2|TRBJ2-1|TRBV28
CASSQSGLAGRYEQFF
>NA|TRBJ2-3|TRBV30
CAWVVGGRHGTDTQYF
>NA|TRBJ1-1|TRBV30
CAWSADRITEAFF
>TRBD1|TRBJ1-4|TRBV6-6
CASSSGTGNEKLFF
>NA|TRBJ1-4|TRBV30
CAWSFGRNEKLFF
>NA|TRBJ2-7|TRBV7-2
CASSLGAGQTYEQYF
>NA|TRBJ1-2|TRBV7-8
CASSLGIGLQGTYGYTF
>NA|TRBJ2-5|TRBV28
CASSLGRRETQYF